Listed below are T cell receptor beta chains from one sample, sequenced in a study of shared clonotypes between healthy human individuals. Profiled with immunoSEQ multiplex PCR; TCRdb holds only in-frame clones, not every one. The table includes fewer than 850,000 clones, around 96% detected once. The sample comprised naive CD8+ T cells sorted from blood. Receptor source: a man aged 25-40 years in good health. The conserved cysteine and the conserved F or W are not part of the CDR3 here. The D gene is left open where the match is weak. The listing skips clone size in some rows; elsewhere it reads once, few, many or a size class.

v_call	clone_size	j_call	d_call	cdr3_aa
TRBV11-3	-	TRBJ2-7	TRBD1	ASSFGQGTEQY
TRBV2	-	TRBJ1-5	-	ASSIPPEGLMSNQPQH
TRBV7-9	-	TRBJ1-4	-	ASSLGGGGEKLF
TRBV28	-	TRBJ2-7	-	ASSFGLYEQY
TRBV10-2	-	TRBJ2-7	TRBD1	ASSDTTGGGYEQY
TRBV18	-	TRBJ2-7	-	ASSQGISYEQY
TRBV7-9	-	TRBJ2-1	-	ASSYGQGREEQF
TRBV5-1	-	TRBJ2-7	-	ASSSRGLDEQY
TRBV5-4	once	TRBJ2-3	-	ASSPGVADTDTQY
TRBV4-1	-	TRBJ2-3	TRBD2	ASSQYALAGGADTQY
TRBV19	-	TRBJ2-7	TRBD2	ASSLAGAIYEQY
TRBV29-1	-	TRBJ2-1	TRBD2	SERGLAGVQGNNEQF
TRBV7-9	-	TRBJ1-1	-	ASSFSRPGTEAF
TRBV7-8	-	TRBJ1-5	TRBD1	ASSLGTGSNQPQH
TRBV4-1	-	TRBJ2-2	-	ASSLHGIAGPGELF
TRBV4-2	-	TRBJ2-1	TRBD2	ASSPSLASGEGNEQF
TRBV2	-	TRBJ2-7	TRBD2	ASSPGLEYEQY
TRBV27	-	TRBJ2-1	TRBD2	ASSPGTSGAYNEQF
TRBV7-9	-	TRBJ2-2	-	ASRPLSRGEENTGELF
TRBV9	-	TRBJ2-2	-	ASSAPLTGELF
TRBV11-3	-	TRBJ2-1	TRBD1	ASSLTGGQGQF
TRBV13	-	TRBJ2-7	-	ASSLVGEQY
TRBV6-5	-	TRBJ2-2	-	ASSYVQAGTGELF
TRBV28	-	TRBJ2-2	-	ASSTSFGGTPSPGELF
TRBV28	-	TRBJ1-2	-	ASATNYGYT
TRBV7-2	-	TRBJ2-5	-	ASSLEIAIGETQY
TRBV2	once	TRBJ2-5	TRBD2	ASSYGGTSGNQETQY
TRBV7-9	-	TRBJ2-3	TRBD1	ASSLEGGYTDTQY
TRBV10-3	-	TRBJ2-3	TRBD1	AISLGQGAGTDTQY
TRBV4-1	once	TRBJ2-1	-	ASSLYNEQF
TRBV7-9	-	TRBJ1-4	TRBD1	ASSLVGQGSWEKLF
TRBV5-4	-	TRBJ1-2	-	ASSLVSEINYGYT
TRBV4-3	-	TRBJ2-7	-	ASSQSVGTYEQY
TRBV7-9	once	TRBJ2-6	-	ASSLGNGHSGANVLT
TRBV7-9	-	TRBJ2-3	-	ASSPRADPRGTDTQY
TRBV5-6	-	TRBJ1-2	-	ASSLASRGSVFGYT
TRBV5-1	-	TRBJ1-4	-	ASSPEQVATNEKLF
TRBV6-5	-	TRBJ2-5	TRBD2	ASSATSDN
TRBV27	-	TRBJ2-7	-	ASSAINGGIYEQY
TRBV21-1	once	TRBJ1-5	-	ASSHRGCGIWGNQPQH
TRBV12-1	-	TRBJ2-7	-	ASSIWGEQY
TRBV2	-	TRBJ2-5	-	ASTPGQTSPEETQY
TRBV28	once	TRBJ2-1	TRBD2	ASSPGLADNNEQF
TRBV7-9	-	TRBJ1-1	TRBD1	ASSFRDRGFRGTEAF
TRBV13	-	TRBJ2-1	TRBD1	ASSPDRNYNEQF
TRBV7-8	-	TRBJ1-5	-	ASSVGRINQPQH
TRBV5-4	-	TRBJ2-6	-	ASSPDRQDYHSGANVLT
TRBV19	-	TRBJ2-1	-	ASSISDNEQF
TRBV18	-	TRBJ1-3	-	ASSPGGEESGNTIY
TRBV27	-	TRBJ2-7	-	ASSLSFRQGGSYEQY
TRBV5-1	-	TRBJ2-7	TRBD2	ASSKREGLYEQY
TRBV27	-	TRBJ2-7	-	ASSIGQTGAYEQY
TRBV5-3	-	TRBJ2-7	-	ARSLLAYNSYEQY
TRBV11-2	-	TRBJ2-7	TRBD2	ASSPPSGGDYEQY